Listed below are T cell receptor beta chains from one sample, sequenced in a study of T cells in Graves' hyperthyroidism and ophthalmopathy. TCRdb reanalysed the multiplex PCR reads using MiXCR and keeps one entry per CDR3 protein. This sample has some 270,000 distinct CDR3 sequences, with approximately 15% found just once. The sample was blood. The source of these receptors is a middle-aged woman with Graves' hyperthyroidism. The conserved cysteine and the conserved F or W are not part of the CDR3 here.

V	J	CDR3
TRBV6-1	TRBJ1-1	ASSKQGGGTEAF
TRBV25-1	TRBJ1-4	ASSIQGEKLF
TRBV5-4	TRBJ1-2	ASSLGAGGGRTSYGYT
TRBV12-3/TRBV12-4	TRBJ2-1	ASSLSSGSLSYNEQF
TRBV2	TRBJ1-6	ASSEGSRGNSPLH
TRBV6-1	TRBJ2-6	ASRWGDLQSSGANVLT
TRBV7-3	TRBJ2-1	ASSLLAGNEQF
TRBV20-1	TRBJ2-5	SASVAGGVGEETQY
TRBV9	TRBJ1-2	ASSVGGTGVFSYGYT
TRBV18	TRBJ2-1	ASAPEGGYNEQF
TRBV28	TRBJ1-2	ASSIPEGGSYYGYT
TRBV28	TRBJ2-7	ASSPHGAGQTSSYEQY
TRBV11-2	TRBJ2-1	ASSLHVDYNEQF
TRBV3-1	TRBJ2-7	ASSQAYRGAYEQY
TRBV4-1	TRBJ2-2	ASSQDKAAGELF
TRBV5-8	TRBJ1-1	ASSLRAGGTEAF
TRBV11-2	TRBJ2-5	ASSLVAGETQY
TRBV28	TRBJ2-7	ASSPAGGRHEQY
TRBV28	TRBJ2-5	ASSPLTGVEETQY
TRBV14	TRBJ1-5	ASSPQGNQPQH
TRBV6-1	TRBJ1-1	TSSRRVTEAF
TRBV20-1	TRBJ2-5	SAQLVSGRAFSRETQY
TRBV29-1	TRBJ1-5	SVVGSDTNQPQH
TRBV7-9	TRBJ2-1	ASIPIRLAGGSYNEQF
TRBV10-3	TRBJ2-7	AISPSGRPYEQY
TRBV29-1	TRBJ1-1	SVVTGDVRGTEAF
TRBV12-3/TRBV12-4	TRBJ2-1	ASTISSGSRDEQF
TRBV6-1	TRBJ2-7	ASSWGQGVSYEQY